Listed here are 32 T cell receptor beta chains from one sample, sequenced in a study of T cells expressing NK-cell markers. TCRdb re-called the 5' RACE reads; every CDR3 protein appears as one record, without DNA. The sample table sets out around 180,000 distinct CDR3 sequences. The sequenced material came from blood T cells: a sorted CD56 or NKG2C T cell subset, CD4+ or CD8+ T cells, or bulk PBMC T cells (not recorded which). These receptors originate from a man aged 18 to 69 in good health.

V and J are TRBV27 and TRBJ1-6; the D call from TCRdb, TRBD1, cannot be confirmed without DNA. The CDR3 is 14 residues long. Germline lookup yields CDR1 MNHEY and CDR2 SMNVEV (reference sequence). Here the CDR3 reads CASSFGAYISPLHF.

CDR3 in amino acids: CASSPVPGDYTDTQYF. The gene calls are TRBV5-5 and TRBJ2-3; TCRdb's D call, TRBD1, is unchecked because there is no DNA. CDR1 is SGHKS, CDR2 YYEKEE, per germline (reference sequence). CDR3 size: 16 residues. Full variable domain (rest looked up from reference TRBV5-5 and TRBJ2-3): DAGVTQSPTHLIKTRGQQVTLRCSPISGHKSVSWYQQVLGQGPQFIFQYYEKEERGRGNFPDRFSARQFPNYSSELNVNALLLGDSALYLCASSPVPGDYTDTQYFGPGTRLTVL.

The genes are TRBV3-1 and TRBJ2-5; TCRdb picks TRBD1, but there is no DNA to check that call. The CDR3 consists of 15 residues. Germline V gene sequence: CDR1 LGHDT, CDR2 YNNKEL (reference sequence). CDR3 loop: CASSPRGQFQETQYF.

This chain joins TRBV5-1 and TRBJ1-2. The germline CDR1 and CDR2 sequences are SGHRS and YFSETQ. The CDR3 is 12 amino acids. The CDR3 here is CASSWQGNGYTF.

This chain connects TRBV20-1 to TRBJ1-4. Germline loops: CDR1 DFQATT, CDR2 SNEGSKA (reference sequence). CDR3 length: 18 amino acids. CDR3 residues: CRAYTLEIHDGVNEKLFF.

This sequence joins TRBV5-1 and TRBJ1-1; checking the TCRdb D call of TRBD1 is not possible without DNA. This CDR3 has 14 amino acids. CDR1 and CDR2 from the germline V gene are SGHRS and YFSETQ. CDR3: CASSLGQGSTEAFF.

This CDR3 reads CASSEEGGDFGQYF. This rearrangement joins TRBV7-6 to TRBJ2-7; the D call of TRBD2 rests on TCRdb alone, since no DNA is present to check it. The CDR3 contains 14 residues. The germline CDR1 and CDR2 sequences are SGHVS and FNYEAQ.

The chain couples TRBV6-5 to TRBJ2-3; the D call from TCRdb, TRBD1, cannot be confirmed without DNA. This CDR3 comprises 15 residues. CDR1 is MNHEY and CDR2 is SVGAGI in the germline V gene. The CDR3 spells CASSYDAGERDTQYF.

The chain joins TRBV15 to TRBJ2-2; TCRdb's D gene call, TRBD2, goes unchecked for lack of DNA. Germline V gives CDR1 LNHNV, CDR2 YYDKDF (reference sequence). The CDR3 sequence is 14 residues long. CDR3 sequence reads: CATSRTSGDGELFF.

This chain links TRBV2 with TRBJ2-7; TCRdb outputs TRBD1, but without DNA this stays unchecked. Germline assignment: CDR1 SNHLY and CDR2 FYNNEI. This CDR3 is built from 14 residues. This chain's CDR3 is CASSPGTEDYEQYF.

The V call is TRBV27, the J call TRBJ2-5; TCRdb returns TRBD1, unconfirmable since there is no DNA. Germline V lookup: CDR1 MNHEY, CDR2 SMNVEV (reference sequence). The CDR3 runs 14 residues. This CDR3 is CASSLGQYQETQYF.

The chain is built from TRBV15 and TRBJ2-1; TCRdb reports TRBD1, a call that lacks DNA to check it against. This CDR3 is 14 amino acids long. Germline V gene sequence: CDR1 LNHNV, CDR2 YYDKDF (reference sequence). The CDR3 reads CATSTQGEYNEQFF.

The chain combines TRBV6-4 with TRBJ2-1; the TCRdb D gene call, TRBD2, has no DNA to confirm it. The CDR3 has 15 amino acids. Germline CDR1 reads MRHNA; CDR2 reads SNTAGT. The CDR3 sequence is CASDRIAPSYNEQFF.

The chain recombines TRBV28 with TRBJ2-7; the D call from TCRdb, TRBD1, cannot be confirmed without DNA. Germline CDR1 and CDR2: MDHEN and SYDVKM. The CDR3 runs 14 residues. CDR3 loop: CASSGTGVSYEQYF.

This chain links TRBV28 with TRBJ2-3. Germline V gene data show CDR1 as MDHEN and CDR2 as SYDVKM. This CDR3 comprises 14 residues. The CDR3 spells CASSGWTSTDTQYF.

The chain links TRBV5-6 to TRBJ2-7; TCRdb proposes TRBD1, but this gene call is untestable without DNA. There are 13 residues in the CDR3. Germline values: CDR1 SGHDT, CDR2 YYEEEE. The CDR3 is CASSTGIFNEQYF.

This chain joins TRBV7-9 and TRBJ2-1; TCRdb proposes TRBD1, but this gene call is untestable without DNA. This CDR3 spans 14 amino acids. Germline assignment: CDR1 SEHNR and CDR2 FQNEAQ (reference sequence). The CDR3 sequence: CASSRDIRGNEQFF.

This chain joins TRBV10-3 and TRBJ1-2; TCRdb returns TRBD1, unconfirmable since there is no DNA. The CDR3 loop spans 17 amino acids. Germline V lookup: CDR1 ENHRY, CDR2 SYGVKD. CDR3 sequence reads: CAISEPTYRGLGYGYTF.

CDR3 protein: CASRTGRNTEAFF. V is TRBV2 and J is TRBJ1-1; with no DNA, the TCRdb D assignment of TRBD1 cannot be verified. The CDR3 is made up of 13 amino acids. The germline CDR1 and CDR2 sequences are SNHLY and FYNNEI.

This chain links TRBV12-3 or TRBV12-4 with TRBJ1-4; without DNA, the TCRdb call of TRBD1 cannot be checked. The CDR3 loop spans 13 amino acids. The CDR3 region is CASSSTDNEKLFF.

CDR3 protein: CASSGSGQSPSYEQYF. V gene TRBV28 combines with J gene TRBJ2-7; absent DNA, TCRdb's TRBD1 call cannot be checked. Germline CDR1 MDHEN, CDR2 SYDVKM. The CDR3 loop spans 16 amino acids. Filled out from reference TRBV28 and TRBJ2-7, the complete variable domain reads DVKVTQSSRYLVKRTGEKVFLECVQDMDHENMFWYRQDPGLGLRLIYFSYDVKMKEKGDIPEGYSVSREKKERFSLILESASTNQTSMYLCASSGSGQSPSYEQYFGPGTRLTVT.

V and J are TRBV20-1 and TRBJ1-1; TCRdb reports TRBD1, a call that lacks DNA to check it against. Looked up from germline, CDR1 is DFQATT and CDR2 is SNEGSKA (reference sequence). The CDR3 loop spans 13 amino acids. Here the CDR3 reads CSAPQGEGTEAFF.

The chain has TRBV7-8 and TRBJ2-5; the TCRdb D gene call, TRBD2, has no DNA to confirm it. This CDR3 region has 16 residues. CDR1 and CDR2 (germline): SGHVS, FQNEAQ. The CDR3 spells CASSRTSGGAGETQYF.

The rearrangement links TRBV14 to TRBJ2-7; the TCRdb call, TRBD1, lacks DNA for checking. CDR1 is SGHDN, CDR2 FVKESK, per germline. The CDR3 length is 18 residues. The CDR3 loop reads CASSHRPGRGVGIYEQYF.

The J gene is TRBJ1-1, the V gene TRBV10-3; the D gene TCRdb calls, TRBD1, cannot be checked with no DNA. The length of the CDR3 is 15 residues. The germline gives CDR1 ENHRY, CDR2 SYGVKD. The CDR3 loop is CAIRDRDRPNTEAFF.

The chain joins TRBV6-4 to TRBJ2-1; the D gene TCRdb calls, TRBD1, cannot be checked with no DNA. The CDR3 has 14 amino acids. Germline CDR1 is MRHNA and CDR2 is SNTAGT. The CDR3 is CASSPGRDYNEQFF.

This chain links TRBV20-1 with TRBJ2-1; TCRdb reports TRBD1, a call that lacks DNA to check it against. There are 13 residues in the CDR3. Germline V CDR1 and CDR2: DFQATT, SNEGSKA (reference sequence). This CDR3 is CSARDWSGQRQFF.

This rearrangement joins TRBV2 to TRBJ1-5. This CDR3 has 16 amino acids. CDR1 and CDR2 (germline): SNHLY, FYNNEI. CDR3: CASSEGVRNSNQPQHF.

The chain recombines TRBV4-1 with TRBJ2-7. Germline V gene sequence: CDR1 MGHRA, CDR2 YSYEKL. This CDR3 spans 14 amino acids. The CDR3 sequence: CASSQVRSSYEQYF.

The chain employs TRBV28 and TRBJ2-2; the TCRdb call, TRBD2, lacks DNA for checking. CDR3 length: 18 residues. CDR1 is MDHEN, CDR2 SYDVKM, per germline. CDR3 region: CASSSSTTWELPTGELFF.

The chain combines TRBV7-9 with TRBJ2-1; TCRdb outputs TRBD2, but without DNA this stays unchecked. This CDR3 has 17 amino acids. The germline CDR1 and CDR2 sequences are SEHNR and FQNEAQ (reference sequence). CDR3 amino acids: CASSSYLAGDFYNEQFF.

This rearrangement joins TRBV7-9 to TRBJ2-5; the D call of TRBD1 rests on TCRdb alone, since no DNA is present to check it. Germline assignment: CDR1 SEHNR and CDR2 FQNEAQ (reference sequence). The CDR3 contains 14 residues. The CDR3: CASSAARMTETQYF. The variable domain in full, completed from reference TRBV7-9 and TRBJ2-5, reads DTGVSQNPRHKITKRGQNVTFRCDPISEHNRLYWYRQTLGQGPEFLTYFQNEAQLEKSRLLSDRFSAERPKGSFSTLEIQRTEQGDSAMYLCASSAARMTETQYFGPGTRLLVL.